Listed below are T cell receptor beta chains from one sample, sequenced in a study of blood T cell repertoires in COVID-19. Profiling relied on immunoSEQ multiplex PCR, and the TCRdb table lists in-frame clones only, not all of them. The sample lists over 65,000 clones, 85% to 90% occurring once. Material for sequencing was peripheral blood. The receptors here all came from a man in his fifties or sixties with active COVID-19. Both conserved end residues are part of each CDR3. D genes are given only for firm matches. Only part of the rows carry a size: once, few, many, or a class if the clone is expanded.

v_gene: TRBV11-2; d_gene: -; abundance: -; j_gene: TRBJ1-2; CDR3nt: TGTGCCAGCAGCTCCCAGGGGACAAGCTATGGCTACACCTTC; CDR3aa: CASSSQGTSYGYTF
v_gene: TRBV19; d_gene: -; abundance: -; j_gene: TRBJ1-2; CDR3nt: TGTGCCAGTAGTATCCGGCAGGGGTATGGCTACACCTTC; CDR3aa: CASSIRQGYGYTF
v_gene: TRBV7-2; d_gene: -; abundance: -; j_gene: TRBJ2-3; CDR3nt: TGTGCCAGCAGCTTACTGGATTGGAGGGGTGATCAGTATTTT; CDR3aa: CASSLLDWRGDQYF
v_gene: TRBV21-1; d_gene: -; abundance: -; j_gene: TRBJ1-4; CDR3nt: TGTGCCAGCAGCAAAGGCGTAGTACAGGGCGGCGAAAAACTGTTTTTT; CDR3aa: CASSKGVVQGGEKLFF
v_gene: TRBV19; d_gene: TRBD1; abundance: few; j_gene: TRBJ1-3; CDR3nt: TGTGCCAGTAGTACGACAGGGGGCAGCTCTGGAAACACCATATATTTT; CDR3aa: CASSTTGGSSGNTIYF
v_gene: TRBV6-2/TRBV6-3; d_gene: TRBD2; abundance: -; j_gene: TRBJ2-1; CDR3nt: TGTGCCAGCAGTTCAGCGGGGGACCCTTACAATGAGCAGTTCTTC; CDR3aa: CASSSAGDPYNEQFF
v_gene: TRBV7-3; d_gene: TRBD2; abundance: -; j_gene: TRBJ2-3; CDR3nt: TGTGCCAGCAGCCCCAAGGTGGTAGCGGGTAGCACAGATACGCAGTATTTT; CDR3aa: CASSPKVVAGSTDTQYF
v_gene: TRBV11-2; d_gene: -; abundance: -; j_gene: TRBJ2-1; CDR3nt: TGTGCCAGCATCGACCGGCGGGTAGCCTACAATGAGCAGTTCTTC; CDR3aa: CASIDRRVAYNEQFF
v_gene: TRBV2; d_gene: TRBD1; abundance: -; j_gene: TRBJ2-3; CDR3nt: TGTGCCAGCAACCGGGACAGGGTTACAACAGATACGCAGTATTTT; CDR3aa: CASNRDRVTTDTQYF
v_gene: TRBV6-5; d_gene: -; abundance: -; j_gene: TRBJ2-2; CDR3nt: TGTGCCAGCAGGGAGCGCCTCCGAGCCGGGGAGCTGTTTTTT; CDR3aa: CASRERLRAGELFF
v_gene: TRBV19; d_gene: -; abundance: -; j_gene: TRBJ2-3; CDR3nt: TGTGCCAGTAGTATGAGTTTGCGAACAGATACGCAGTATTTT; CDR3aa: CASSMSLRTDTQYF
v_gene: TRBV5-1; d_gene: -; abundance: -; j_gene: TRBJ2-7; CDR3nt: TGCGCCAGCAGCTTTTTTTTTAACAGCTATGACCTCCCCGTCTGGTTGCAGTACTTC; CDR3aa: CASSFFFNSYDLPVWLQYF
v_gene: TRBV29-1; d_gene: -; abundance: -; j_gene: TRBJ2-3; CDR3nt: TGCAGCGTTCATCTAGCCCTAGTGGAGAAGCAGTATTTT; CDR3aa: CSVHLALVEKQYF
v_gene: TRBV2; d_gene: TRBD2; abundance: -; j_gene: TRBJ2-3; CDR3nt: TGTGCCAGCATAGGCCCAGCGGGAGAGGCAGATACGCAGTATTTT; CDR3aa: CASIGPAGEADTQYF
v_gene: TRBV12-5; d_gene: -; abundance: -; j_gene: TRBJ1-5; CDR3nt: TGTGCTAGTGGTTTGGTAATCAGGGAATTTAATCAGCCCCAGCATTTT; CDR3aa: CASGLVIREFNQPQHF
v_gene: TRBV19; d_gene: TRBD1; abundance: -; j_gene: TRBJ1-5; CDR3nt: TGTGCCAGTAGTGAGTCAGGGGGTTTAAGCCAGCCCCAGCATTTT; CDR3aa: CASSESGGLSQPQHF
v_gene: TRBV9; d_gene: -; abundance: -; j_gene: TRBJ1-6; CDR3nt: TGTGCCAGCAGCGTAAGCGGGGCAGCGGAATCACCCCTCCACTTT; CDR3aa: CASSVSGAAESPLHF
v_gene: TRBV10-3; d_gene: -; abundance: -; j_gene: TRBJ2-5; CDR3nt: TGTGCCATCAGTGGGACAGTGAGAGAAGAGACCCAGTACTTC; CDR3aa: CAISGTVREETQYF
v_gene: TRBV28; d_gene: TRBD1; abundance: -; j_gene: TRBJ2-1; CDR3nt: TGTGCCAGCAGTTGGACAGGGCATTACAATGAGCAGTTCTTC; CDR3aa: CASSWTGHYNEQFF
v_gene: TRBV7-9; d_gene: -; abundance: medium-sized; j_gene: TRBJ1-2; CDR3nt: TGTGCCAGCAGCTTAGCAGGGGATGGCTACACCTTC; CDR3aa: CASSLAGDGYTF
v_gene: TRBV28; d_gene: TRBD1; abundance: -; j_gene: TRBJ2-7; CDR3nt: TGTGCCAGCAGTTCGGCCGGGGACAGGGAACACGAGCAGTACTTC; CDR3aa: CASSSAGDREHEQYF
v_gene: TRBV12-3/TRBV12-4; d_gene: -; abundance: -; j_gene: TRBJ1-2; CDR3nt: TGTGCCAGCAGTTTGGCAGGGAGGGATGGCTACACCTTC; CDR3aa: CASSLAGRDGYTF
v_gene: TRBV28; d_gene: TRBD2; abundance: -; j_gene: TRBJ2-7; CDR3nt: TGTGCCAGCAGTGGAGCGGGAGTCTCCTACGAGCAGTACTTC; CDR3aa: CASSGAGVSYEQYF
v_gene: TRBV9; d_gene: TRBD2; abundance: -; j_gene: TRBJ2-5; CDR3nt: TGTGCCAGCAGCGTAGGATCTAGCGGGATACAAGAGACCCAGTACTTC; CDR3aa: CASSVGSSGIQETQYF